The 17 T cell receptor beta chains reported below all come from one sample, sequenced in a study of blood T cell repertoires in COVID-19. Clones were sequenced by immunoSEQ multiplex PCR, and TCRdb holds only the in-frame ones, with some missing. Among around 170,000 clones listed, about 90% were seen once. The specimen was peripheral blood. The receptors were sampled from a man between 60 and 75 years old with acute or convalescent COVID-19.

The chain carries TRBV7-9 and TRBJ1-3, with 10 bases identical to TRBD1. The junction had 19 bases not matched to a gene; V was cut back by 7 bases and J by 7 bases. Germline V gives CDR1 SEHNR, CDR2 FQNEAQ (reference sequence). CDR3 length: 18 residues. Here the CDR3 reads CASIPSGTGVGVGNTIYF. The CDR3 DNA is TGTGCCAGCATCCCTTCCGGGACAGGGGTCGGTGTTGGTAACACCATATATTTT.

The chain is built from TRBV24-1 and TRBJ1-5; 8 nucleotides agree with TRBD1. Germline CDR1 is KGHDR and CDR2 is SFDVKD. The CDR3 is made up of 17 amino acids. Trimming took 2 bases from V and 7 from J; bases not matched to a gene: 12. Here the CDR3 DNA reads TGTGCCACCAGTGATTCCGGACAGGGAAACAAGTTCCAGCCCCAGCATTTT. Translated, it gives CATSDSGQGNKFQPQHF.

This clone has only one observation. The chain recombines TRBV10-2 with TRBJ1-5; TRBD1 matches 7 bases. This CDR3 contains 15 residues. Trimming removed 6 bases from V and 4 bases from J; junction bases left unmatched: 9. The germline gives CDR1 WSHSY, CDR2 SAAADI. The CDR3 protein is CASSRTGTDNQPQHF. The CDR3 coding sequence is TGCGCCAGCAGCCGAACCGGGACAGATAATCAGCCCCAGCATTTT.

The gene calls are TRBV12-1 and TRBJ1-5; the table assigns TRBD1, which was not confirmed against the DNA. TRBV12-1 is recorded as a pseudogene. The CDR3 loop spans 16 amino acids. The CDR3, as DNA: TGTGCCAGCAGCGCCTGGGACAGGGAGGGCGAACAGCCCCAGCATTTT. Translated: CASSAWDREGEQPQHF.

CDR3 protein: CASSLNDRGNEQYF. CDR3 in DNA: TGCGCCAGCAGCTTGAACGACAGGGGAAACGAGCAGTACTTC. J is TRBJ2-7 and V is TRBV5-1; 8 bases line up with TRBD1. CDR1 and CDR2 (germline): SGHRS, YFSETQ. V lost 1 base, J lost 5 bases, and 5 bases stayed unmatched. The CDR3 totals 14 residues.

The chain uses TRBV5-1 and TRBJ2-2; D unclear. Trimming shortened V by 1 base and J by 8 bases, and 6 bases separated the two germline ends. This CDR3 contains 12 residues. From germline, CDR1 is SGHRS and CDR2 YFSETQ. CDR3 in DNA: TGCGCCAGCAGCTTGATTGAGGGGGAGCTGTTTTTT. Translation gives CASSLIEGELFF.

The genes are TRBV5-5 and TRBJ1-1, with D uncertain. From germline, CDR1 is SGHKS and CDR2 YYEKEE (reference sequence). Between the trimmed V and J ends, which lost 1 base and 3 bases, there was a span of 10 bases. The CDR3 spans 14 residues. The CDR3 DNA reads TGTGCCAGCAGCTTGTATGTGGCGGACACTGAAGCTTTCTTT. Protein product: CASSLYVADTEAFF.

The chain uses TRBV5-1 and TRBJ2-2; D not resolved. This CDR3 spans 16 amino acids. Germline V gene data show CDR1 as SGHRS and CDR2 as YFSETQ. V lost 1 base to trimming and J lost 2 bases, with 12 bases between them. CDR3 DNA: TGCGCCAGCAGCTTGTTGGGCCGAGCCAACACCGGGGAGCTGTTTTTT. It yields the protein CASSLLGRANTGELFF. Full variable domain (missing parts from reference TRBV5-1 and TRBJ2-2): KAGVTQTPRYLIKTRGQQVTLSCSPISGHRSVSWYQQTPGQGLQFLFEYFSETQRNKGNFPGRFSGRQFSNSRSEMNVSTLELGDSALYLCASSLLGRANTGELFFGEGSRLTVL.

This chain joins TRBV6-8 and TRBJ1-6; 9 nucleotides match TRBD1. Losses at the gene ends were 5 bases for V and 1 base for J; bases not matched to a gene: 9. Germline assignment: CDR1 MNHGY and CDR2 SAAAGT. The CDR3 covers 18 residues. The CDR3 DNA reads as TGTGCCAGCAGTAAACAGGGGGCCCTGAATTCCTATAATTCACCCCTCCACTTT. Translated, it gives CASSKQGALNSYNSPLHF.

This chain uses TRBV5-1 with TRBJ1-2; D is unclear. The germline V and J ends were trimmed by 0 bases and 6 bases, with 18 bases remaining between them. Germline V gives CDR1 SGHRS, CDR2 YFSETQ. This CDR3 comprises 16 residues. The CDR3 loop is CASSLGLVAAVDGYTF. The CDR3 region has the DNA TGCGCCAGCAGCTTGGGTCTCGTGGCAGCGGTCGATGGCTACACCTTC.

J is TRBJ1-2 and V is TRBV3-1 (or the pseudogene TRBV3-2); the match to TRBD1 covers 8 bases. The CDR3 is made up of 13 amino acids. Germline V gene data show CDR1 as LGHDT and CDR2 as YNNKEL (reference sequence). V lost 4 bases to trimming and J lost 4 bases; unmatched junction nucleotides: 2. CDR3 protein: CASSRGQGYGYTF. In DNA form, the CDR3 reads TGTGCCAGCAGCCGAGGACAGGGCTATGGCTACACCTTC.

Here the CDR3 DNA reads TGTGCCAGCTCGCCAAGTCCGGGTACGGGGAGCAATCAGCCCCAGCATTTT. This translates into CASSPSPGTGSNQPQHF. The V gene is TRBV18, the J gene TRBJ1-5; D is undetermined. The length of the CDR3 is 17 residues. With 6 bases removed from V and 1 base from J, the gap between germline ends came to 19 bases. Germline V gene lookup returns CDR1 KGHSH and CDR2 LQKENI.

This clone was seen only once. This specimen includes other DNA sequences encoding the same CDR3. The chain has TRBV10-3 and TRBJ1-6, with D possibly being TRBD1 (5 bases). Trimming shortened V by 3 bases and J by 8 bases, and 11 bases separated the two germline ends. CDR3 length: 14 residues. Germline V lookup: CDR1 ENHRY, CDR2 SYGVKD. This CDR3 is CAISDRGSDSPLHF. In DNA, the CDR3 is TGTGCCATCAGTGATCGGGGGAGTGATTCACCCCTCCACTTT.

The chain is built from TRBV4-1 and TRBJ2-7; D is possibly TRBD1 (6 bases). CDR1 and CDR2 (germline): MGHRA, YSYEKL. V was cut by 0 bases and J by 2 bases, with 11 bases left in between. The CDR3 is 15 residues long. The CDR3 reads CASSQDSGGPYEQYF. CDR3 DNA: TGCGCCAGCAGCCAAGATTCTGGGGGCCCCTACGAGCAGTACTTC.

The chain's CDR3 is CASSHRPGQGVISSYNEQFF. CDR3 bases: TGTGCCAGCAGCCATCGACCGGGACAGGGAGTAATTAGCTCCTACAATGAGCAGTTCTTC. The chain combines TRBV3-1 (or the pseudogene TRBV3-2) with TRBJ2-1; 9 bases agree with TRBD1. The J segment lost 0 bases and the V segment lost 3 bases, leaving 15 bases of the junction unmatched. The CDR3 is 20 amino acids. Looked up from germline, CDR1 is LGHDT and CDR2 is YNNKEL (reference sequence).

The chain recombines TRBV9 with TRBJ1-2, with 7 bases matching TRBD1. This CDR3 is built from 13 residues. CDR1 is SGDLS, CDR2 YYNGEE, per germline. V was pared by 3 bases and J by 4 bases, with 3 bases of the junction left unmatched. The CDR3: CASSEGTAYGYTF. The CDR3 nucleotides are TGTGCCAGCAGCGAAGGGACAGCCTATGGCTACACCTTC. The complete variable domain, with remaining parts taken from reference TRBV9 and TRBJ1-2, reads DSGVTQTPKHLITATGQRVTLRCSPRSGDLSVYWYQQSLDQGLQFLIQYYNGEERAKGNILERFSAQQFPDLHSELNLSSLELGDSALYFCASSEGTAYGYTFGSGTRLTVV.

The gene calls are TRBV7-8 and TRBJ1-5, with 8 bases identical to TRBD1. The V gene end was trimmed by 5 bases and the J gene end by 1 base; junction bases not matched to a gene: 22. Germline assignment: CDR1 SGHVS and CDR2 FQNEAQ. This CDR3 has 21 residues. The CDR3 DNA reads TGTGCCAGCAGCGCCCACCGATTACCGGGACAGGTAAAAGGAAGCAATCAGCCCCAGCATTTT. Amino acid sequence: CASSAHRLPGQVKGSNQPQHF.